Sequencing of this TCR beta chain was carried out in a study of blood T cells in healthy people across ages. Sample-barcoded 5' priming and a J-beta primer mix drove a second PCR of roughly 7 to 11 cycles. TCRdb passed the 5' RACE reads through MiXCR, listing each CDR3 protein once. The sample lists about 1.6 million distinct CDR3 sequences, approximately 32% occurring once. The ends were cut back, 0 bases at V and 4 bases at J, with 12 bases in the middle. The CDR3 totals 15 residues. Germline V gives CDR1 KGHSH, CDR2 LQKENI. This receptor was identified in a woman in her thirties in good health. V gene TRBV18 combines with J gene TRBJ1-1; D not resolved. Sequencing input: blood. The DNA for the CDR3 is TGTGCCAGCTCACCACCGGAAAAGACACTCACTGAAGCTTTCTTT. This sequence encodes CASSPPEKTLTEAFF.